A selection of T cell receptor beta chains follows, all from one sample in a study of blood T cell repertoires in COVID-19. Sequencing used immunoSEQ multiplex PCR; TCRdb keeps in-frame clones, though not all of them. The sample holds 95,000 to 100,000 clones, less than 85% seen once. Sequencing was done on a sample of peripheral blood. All receptors come from a woman of 80 years or more with active or convalescent COVID-19. Both conserved end residues are trimmed from each CDR3. The order of the fields is V gene, J gene, CDR3 protein.

TRBV5-4	TRBJ2-1	ASSRGHSYNEQF
TRBV6-5	TRBJ2-7	ASSALRAYEQY
TRBV7-6	TRBJ2-1	ASSSRAKEQF
TRBV4-1	TRBJ2-7	ASSQNEFYEQY
TRBV11-2	TRBJ2-7	ASLRPGVKPYEQY
TRBV20-1	TRBJ2-7	SASDRHREQY
TRBV7-8	TRBJ2-3	ASSLDFYTDTQY
TRBV15	TRBJ1-5	ATSHEPGEPQH
TRBV7-2	TRBJ2-1	ASIPLAGNEQF
TRBV30	TRBJ1-4	AWREFHEKLF
TRBV10-2	TRBJ2-1	ASSWTEEGEQF
TRBV2	TRBJ2-6	ASSGAGPLAGEGANVLT
TRBV6-2/TRBV6-3	TRBJ2-4	ASSFRGHVAKNIQY
TRBV6-5	TRBJ2-7	ASSYADKVGYEQY